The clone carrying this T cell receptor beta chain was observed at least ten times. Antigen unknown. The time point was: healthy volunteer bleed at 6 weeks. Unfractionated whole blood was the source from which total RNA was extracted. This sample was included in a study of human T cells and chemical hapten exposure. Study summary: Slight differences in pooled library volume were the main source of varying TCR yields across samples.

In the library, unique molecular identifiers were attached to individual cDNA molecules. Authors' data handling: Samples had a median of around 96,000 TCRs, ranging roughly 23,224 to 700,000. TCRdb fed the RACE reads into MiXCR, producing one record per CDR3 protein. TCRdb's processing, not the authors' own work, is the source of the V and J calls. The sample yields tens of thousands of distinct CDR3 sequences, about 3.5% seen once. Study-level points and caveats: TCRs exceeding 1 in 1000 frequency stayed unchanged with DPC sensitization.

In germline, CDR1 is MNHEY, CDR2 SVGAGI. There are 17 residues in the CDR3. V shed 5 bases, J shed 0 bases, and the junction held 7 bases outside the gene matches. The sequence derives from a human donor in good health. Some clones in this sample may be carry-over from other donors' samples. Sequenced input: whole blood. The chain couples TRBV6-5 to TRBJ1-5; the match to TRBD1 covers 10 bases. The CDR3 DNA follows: TGTGCCAGCAGTCGAACAGGGACAGGGGATAGCAATCAGCCCCAGCATTTT. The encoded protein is CASSRTGTGDSNQPQHF.